This T cell receptor (beta chain) was retrieved from a study of cytomegalovirus exposure and HLA in healthy donors. The germline V gene has CDR1 GTSNPN and CDR2 SVGIG (reference sequence). There are 14 residues in the CDR3. J lost 4 bases, V lost 3 bases, and 8 bases had no gene match. General observations from the study: The authors listed about 170 TCR beta chains as cytomegalovirus-associated.

Those who donated were healthy bone marrow donors. On this clone: Its antigen is as yet unknown.

A multiplex PCR was run with 60 Vbeta primers and 13 Jbeta primers. TCRdb's table, derived via immunoSEQ multiplex PCR, lists solely in-frame clones and lacks some. The data show 150,000 to 200,000 clones, around 80% seen once. The TCR originated in a woman in her thirties in good health and CMV-seronegative. The sample comprised PBMCs. The chain joins TRBV30 to TRBJ1-2; the match to TRBD1 covers 7 bases. CDR3 nucleotide sequence: TGTGCCTGGAGGGCCAGGGGGACAGTCTATGGCTACACCTTC. Amino acid sequence: CAWRARGTVYGYTF.